The entry below describes one TCR beta chain. Its antigen remains unknown. This sample is drawn from a study of OX40 agonist ivuxolimab in advanced cancers. Across the study: Patients were over 65% male with ages roughly 20 to 90, mean approximately 62. The study's findings and limits: In the 0.1 to 3.0 mg/kg range, CD4+ and CD8+ blood T cells had expanded clonally by week 6. The study found among the lowest clonal expansion in partial responders at 0.1-3.0 mg/kg. The expanded peripheral T cells' antigen specificity was not determined.

The CDR3 is made up of 16 amino acids. Per germline, CDR1 MDHEN and CDR2 SYDVKM. The J segment lost 5 bases and the V segment lost 5 bases, leaving 11 bases of the junction unmatched. The table came from immunoSEQ multiplex PCR; TCRdb's copy has only in-frame clones and leaves some out. The table lists about 70,000 clones, about 90% of them singletons. Sample: CD4+ or CD8+ T cells sorted from blood, taken in a trial of the OX40 agonist ivuxolimab. The sequence was obtained from an adult with an advanced solid tumor such as melanoma, head and neck, liver or kidney cancer. The chain recombines TRBV28 with TRBJ2-7; 11 positions match TRBD1. Here the CDR3 DNA reads TGTGCCAGCAGTGGGCCGGGACAGGGGGTTCCCCACGAGCAGTACTTC. Amino acid sequence: CASSGPGQGVPHEQYF.